This T cell receptor beta chain was sequenced during a study of blood T cell repertoires in COVID-19. On the study more broadly: COVID-19 samples from acute and convalescent phases originated in the United States, Italy and Spain. PBMCs, B-cell-depleted T cells, or T cells were the source of the cDNA or gDNA that made up the material.

Original processing methods: How many nucleated cells were present was estimated from reference gene primer amplification. Sequencing was performed with immunoSEQ multiplex PCR; in TCRdb, only in-frame clones are kept and a portion is missing. Clone size and V and J calls were adopted from that table, with D and trimming inferred from the DNA. The sample carries roughly 120,000 clones, roughly 80% recorded once. Trimming stripped 6 bases from V and 4 bases from J, with 10 bases between. Germline V gene lookup returns CDR1 MNHEY and CDR2 SVGEGT. The CDR3 contains 12 residues. This clone came up a few times.

Sequencing was performed on peripheral blood. The TCR originated in a woman in her sixties with acute or convalescent COVID-19. This sequence joins TRBV6-2 or TRBV6-3 and TRBJ2-7; no definite D call. The CDR3 reads CASSPSGYEQYF. In DNA, the CDR3 is TGTGCCAGCAGCCCCTCCGGGTACGAGCAGTACTTC.